The source of this T cell receptor (beta chain) is a study of PD-L1 blockade in urothelial cancer. CDR3 length: 16 residues. V gave up 5 bases and J gave up 1 base; unmatched junction bases: 8. Germline assignment: CDR1 MNHEY and CDR2 SMNVEV (reference sequence). Time point here: peripheral blood 6 weeks after treatment start. Assay used: immunoSEQ multiplex PCR; TCRdb lists only in-frame clones, some missing. This table holds tens of thousands of clones, approximately 85% found once. The V call is TRBV27, the J call TRBJ2-3, with 8 positions matching TRBD1. The sequencing here drew on PBMCs, taken around atezolizumab (anti-PD-L1) treatment. This receptor was obtained from a man aged 50 or older with urothelial cancer. The CDR3 DNA reads as TGTGCCAGCAGTCCAGCGACAGGGGCGGGCACAGATACGCAGTATTTT. Amino acids: CASSPATGAGTDTQYF.